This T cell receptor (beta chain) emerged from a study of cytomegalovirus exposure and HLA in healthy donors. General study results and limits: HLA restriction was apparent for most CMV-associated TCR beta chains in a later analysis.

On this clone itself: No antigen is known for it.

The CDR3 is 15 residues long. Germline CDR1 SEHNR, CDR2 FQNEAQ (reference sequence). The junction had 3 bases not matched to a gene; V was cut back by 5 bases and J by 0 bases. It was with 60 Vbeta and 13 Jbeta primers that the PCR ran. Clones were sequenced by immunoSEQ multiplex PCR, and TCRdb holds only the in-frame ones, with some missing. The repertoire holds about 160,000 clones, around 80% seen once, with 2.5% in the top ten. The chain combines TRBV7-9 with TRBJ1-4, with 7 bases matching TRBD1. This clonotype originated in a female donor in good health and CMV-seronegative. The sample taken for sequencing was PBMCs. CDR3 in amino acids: CASSPGGATNEKLFF. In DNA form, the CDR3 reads TGTGCCAGCAGCCCAGGGGGAGCAACTAATGAAAAACTGTTTTTT.